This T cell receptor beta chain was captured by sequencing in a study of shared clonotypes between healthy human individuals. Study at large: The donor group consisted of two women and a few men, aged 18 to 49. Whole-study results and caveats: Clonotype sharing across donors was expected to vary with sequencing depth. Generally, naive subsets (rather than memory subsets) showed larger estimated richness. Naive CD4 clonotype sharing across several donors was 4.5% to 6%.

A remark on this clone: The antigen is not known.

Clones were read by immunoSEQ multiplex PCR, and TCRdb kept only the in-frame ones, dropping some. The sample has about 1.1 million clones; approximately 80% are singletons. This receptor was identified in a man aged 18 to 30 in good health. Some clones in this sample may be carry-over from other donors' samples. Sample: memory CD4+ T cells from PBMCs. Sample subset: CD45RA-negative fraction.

This CDR3 is CASSVMGLETDTQYF. In DNA form, the CDR3 reads TGTGCCAGCAGCGTAATGGGACTAGAGACAGATACGCAGTATTTT. The genes are TRBV9 and TRBJ2-3, with 8 bases aligning to TRBD2. With 1 base clipped from V and 3 bases from J, the junction kept 4 bases outside the gene matches. The germline gives CDR1 SGDLS, CDR2 YYNGEE. This CDR3 is built from 15 residues.